A single TCR beta chain is shown here with its context. Its antigen remains undetermined. No much larger clone is present one base from it, and per-base qualities are unavailable. For the CD8 naive samples, CD45RO-negative cells were positively selected for CCR7, yielding a CD45RA+CCR7+ population from which TemRA cells were excluded. The donors were healthy, HIV-negative adults who had no recently reported acute infections or vaccinations. Every donor was a Caucasian adult residing in Nashville, Tennessee, USA. Blood was obtained by leukapheresis, after which PBMCs were separated by Ficoll-Histopaque density gradient centrifugation and cryopreserved in liquid nitrogen vapor phase. Analytical flow cytometry was used to check the purity and quantity of every magnetically sorted T cell population. Each sorted fraction had its genomic DNA isolated and then quantified by UV absorbance on a Nanodrop 2000c.

Using the deep immunoSEQ assay, multiplex PCR amplified TCR CDR3 regions from genomic DNA. For each cell subset, the extracted genomic DNA was distributed evenly across all wells of several immunoSEQ 96-well plates, and each plate served as one replicate. For sorted subsets, each replicate PCR was loaded with 200 to 250 ng genomic DNA, equivalent to roughly 30,000 T cell genomes. Purified libraries were quantified with a Qubit 3.0 fluorometer, sized on a Bioanalyzer 2100, and re-quantified with the KAPA Library Quantification kit. Every immunoSEQ 96-well plate was sequenced on a separate single-read 150-cycle Illumina NextSeq 550 flow cell. In the source study's methods: Because the immunoSEQ output included only junctional sequences and no quality scores, the filtering could not be the same as the filtering used for full-length reads. To assign V/J genes and CDR3, sequences were annotated using PyIR, a Python wrapper for IgBLAST v1.9, with IMGT germline references. Reads were filtered out if the reads had weak V/J assignments (E-value above 1e-6), no CDR3, stop codons, out-of-frame junctions, or ambiguous translated residues. V3J clonotypes were defined by identical inferred V gene, J gene, and CDR3 amino acid sequence. To compute the percentage overlap between repertoires, the number of shared unique clonotypes was divided by the size of the smaller repertoire. Richness of each repertoire was evaluated using RTK rarefaction, the Chao1 estimator, and Recon v2.1 estimates of unobserved clonotypes. Generation probabilities were computed with OLGA for all TCRbeta clonotypes obtained by the gDNA method from a few donors. As stored in TCRdb, this immuneACCESS dataset retains in-frame rearrangements with V and J assigned. A fraction of the clones does not appear; measured against another copy, unresolved V genes explain less than half of the discrepancy, and the remainder lacks a known reason. The V and J calls and clone size were taken over from that table, and D and trimming were inferred from the DNA. The sample table lists about 2,200,000 clones, 85% to 95% of them with a count of one. The top ten constitute about 1.5% of the sample.

This specimen belongs to a study of shared clonotypes between healthy human individuals (TCRdb year 2020). For the wider study: A couple of women and a few men aged 18 to 49 years were included in the cohort. For each donor, CD4 naive and CD4 memory were each given three plates, CD8 naive was given two plates, and CD8 memory was given one plate. The study deeply sequenced blood TCR repertoires of about 5 healthy adults to estimate repertoire size and the extent of clonotype sharing between individuals. To increase sequencing depth and limit assay-specific biases, different laboratories used diverse techniques to prepare libraries and sequence TCR repertoires. Per donor, leukapheresis produced somewhere between about 0.85 and 9.5 billion PBMCs.

V sheds 5 bases and J sheds 4 bases, leaving 20 bases between their ends. The germline V gene provides CDR1 MDHEN and CDR2 SYDVKM. From the cysteine up to the phenylalanine, the CDR3 has a length of 16 residues. Only the CDR3 DNA is retained, 48 bases long and in frame from the first base. Here is what the overall study found, with its caveats: Naive subsets generally had larger estimated clonotype richness than memory subsets did. Compared with non-shared clonotypes, the clonotypes found in all four sorted-subset donors had higher generation probabilities. About 5% of naive CD4, 3.5% of naive CD8, roughly 2.5% of memory CD4, and approximately 0.39% of memory CD8 clonotypes were shared across four donors. Incomplete sequencing was indicated by rarefaction of sorted-subset datasets, despite the large sequencing depth. Because the study included a small number of donors, the genetic and exposure-history diversity represented was limited. Pairwise subsampling led to the expectation that sequencing depth would affect the degree of clonotype sharing among donors. Only blood was sampled, and tissue TCR repertoires likely differ from those in blood.

This chain joins TRBV28 to TRBJ1-2, and possibly TRBD1, on 5 matching bases. This clonotype was sampled from a man aged 18 to 35 in good health. Some clones in this sample may be carry-over from other donors' samples. The sample taken for sequencing was naive CD8+ T cells from PBMCs. The cell subset or site label on this specimen signifies: CD45RA+CCR7+. The sequenced DNA is TGTGCCAGCAGTCCAATAGAGGGGACGGCCGTCTATGGCTACACCTTC. Its amino acids are CASSPIEGTAVYGYTF.